This TCR beta chain emerged from a study of patients and donors after allogeneic stem cell transplantation (dated by TCRdb to 2020 to 2022). Regarding this clonotype: Its binding antigen is unknown. No quality values exist for individual bases; no much larger clone is one base distant.

The library was prepared using RT-PCR. Data came from a NextSeq 550. TCRdb trimmed the raw reads at Q25, called clones with MiXCR and kept productive beta chains. Every CDR3 protein is listed once, alongside the most common genes and DNA of its rows. The sample contains roughly 940,000 distinct CDR3 sequences, more than 15% of them found a single time. Jointly, the top ten make up 5% to 6.5% of the sample. The germline V gene supplies CDR1 MGHRA and CDR2 YSYEKL. The CDR3 runs 15 residues from the cysteine to the phenylalanine. Only the CDR3 region is kept as DNA, spanning 45 bases read in frame from base 1. V drops 2 bases and J drops 4 bases, leaving 14 bases in between.

The sequenced sample was blood, either unsorted or a sorted T cell fraction (not recorded which). The TCR sequence derives from a human donor who was either an allogeneic HSCT recipient or a stem cell or donor lymphocyte infusion donor (not recorded which). It is not recorded whose cells these are; they may come from a transplant donor. This chain is built from TRBV4-1 and TRBJ1-1; the D gene is possibly TRBD1, with 6 bases matching. CDR3 protein: CASSQSMDRPTEAFF. The nucleotide sequence is given as TGCGCCAGCAGCCAATCGATGGACAGACCCACTGAAGCTTTCTTT.